This T cell receptor beta chain was recovered during a study of T cell responses to AZD1222 COVID-19 vaccine. Study-wide context: Pooling was applied to second doses at about 4 or about 12 weeks.

Whole-study results and caveats: In all cases, repertoires were sampled only after the peak T cell response. Close to half of spike-specific TCRs reportedly recognize unmutated variant regions. Spike-specific TCR breadth and depth grew following two AZD1222 doses.

Libraries were prepared by immunoSEQ multiplex PCR; TCRdb keeps only in-frame clonotypes and omits some of them. The table includes 90,000 to 130,000 clones, more than 65% detected once. On this clone: Its antigen remains unknown.

Trimming stripped 3 bases from V and 11 bases from J, with 13 bases between. The CDR3 has 12 residues. The receptor's source is an adult in good health. J is TRBJ1-1 and V is TRBV12-3 or TRBV12-4; no definite D call. Material: peripheral blood, obtained on day 0 of AZD1222 vaccination. The CDR3 DNA reads as TGTGCCAGCAGTTTCCCCCAGGAGGTGGCTTTCTTT. This codes for CASSFPQEVAFF.